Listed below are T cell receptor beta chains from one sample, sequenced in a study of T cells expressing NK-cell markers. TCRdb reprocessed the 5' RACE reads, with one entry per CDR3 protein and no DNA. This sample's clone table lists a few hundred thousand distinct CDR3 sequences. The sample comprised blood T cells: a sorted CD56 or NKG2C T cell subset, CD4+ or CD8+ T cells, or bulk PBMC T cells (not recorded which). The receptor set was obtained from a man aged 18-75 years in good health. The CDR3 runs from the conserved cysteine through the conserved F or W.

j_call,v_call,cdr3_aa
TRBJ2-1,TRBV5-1,CASSIRVQLYYNEQFF
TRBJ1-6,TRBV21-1,CASIPSSGTIKAPLHF
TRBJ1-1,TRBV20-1,CSAHRQVGTEAFF
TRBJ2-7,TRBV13,CASSLGPSSIDPISEQYF
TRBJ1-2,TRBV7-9,CASSLPGYGYTF
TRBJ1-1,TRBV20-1,CSAHQQVDTEAFF
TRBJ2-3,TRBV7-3,CASSPHSGGASTDTQYF
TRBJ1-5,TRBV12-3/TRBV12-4,CASQRTGGVNQPQHF
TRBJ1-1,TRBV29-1,CSVALKKVDRGKMNTEAFF
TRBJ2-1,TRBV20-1,CSARLAFYNEQFF
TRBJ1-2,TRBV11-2,CASSSPGTGSLPNYGYTF
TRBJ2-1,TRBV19,CASSVPGGAYNEQFF
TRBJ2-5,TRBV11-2,CASSLGYGLAGTQYF
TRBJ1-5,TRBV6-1,CASSPQGNSNQPQHF
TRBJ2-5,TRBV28,CASSSTPGLAKTQYF
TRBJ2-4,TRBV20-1,CSAKEPGSKNIQYF
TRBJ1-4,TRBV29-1,CSVAQGVNEKLFF
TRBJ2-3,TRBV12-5,CASGVAGGGPRTQYF
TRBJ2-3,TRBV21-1,CASSSDSSTDTQYF
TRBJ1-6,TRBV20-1,CSAFGTGLFSPLHF
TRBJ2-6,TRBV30,CAWSGNGANVLTF
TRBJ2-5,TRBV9,CASSVVVQGDQETQYF
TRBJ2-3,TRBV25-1,CASSPKGAAGWDTQYF
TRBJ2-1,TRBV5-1,CASSLVLAGLSYNEQFF
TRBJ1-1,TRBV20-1,CSARGNPGVGTAEAFF
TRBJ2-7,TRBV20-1,CSATTGAGLYEQYF
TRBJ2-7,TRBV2,CASSERSGAAYEQYF
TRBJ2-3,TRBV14,CASSQGFGRADTQYF
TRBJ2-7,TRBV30,CAWSGWGPSYEQYF
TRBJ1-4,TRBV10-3,CAISESFGTGAAANEKLFF
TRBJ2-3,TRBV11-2,CASTSGRTDTQYF
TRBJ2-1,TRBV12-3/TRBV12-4,CASSLIGRNEQFF
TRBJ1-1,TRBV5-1,CASSPYSNTEAFF
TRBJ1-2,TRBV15,CATSRDGRHIVYGYTF